This T cell receptor beta chain comes out of a study of blood T cell repertoires in COVID-19. Repertoires were generated with immunoSEQ multiplex PCR, while TCRdb's copy carries only in-frame clones and drops some. The sample records under 300,000 clones, more than 75% being singletons. The age range of participants was 18 to 89 years, with residence in about two dozen US areas. Donors were grouped by their self-reported clinical history. There are 17 residues in the CDR3. Germline CDR1 KGHDR, CDR2 SFDVKD. Between the trimmed V and J ends, which lost 6 bases and 3 bases, there was a span of 22 bases. Sequencing input: PBMCs or T cells enriched from blood (not recorded which). The genes are TRBV24-1 and TRBJ2-5, with a possible D match to TRBD2 (6 bases). This TCR came from a woman aged 40 to 49 with acute COVID-19. The CDR3 sequence is CATSPRAGNPGEETQYF. CDR3 coding DNA: TGTGCCACCAGTCCTAGGGCGGGGAATCCGGGGGAAGAGACCCAGTACTTC.